These 19 T cell receptor beta chains came from one sample sequenced in a study of control samples from healthy donors and cancer patients. The protocol was immunoSEQ multiplex PCR, while the TCRdb copy is restricted to in-frame clones and leaves out a portion. Of some 130,000 clones in the sample, approximately 90% are singletons; the top ten hold 2% to 3%. The sample consisted of blood. Source of these receptors: a man in his forties in good health.

This chain joins TRBV7-6 and TRBJ2-3; 9 bases map to TRBD2. Germline-derived CDR1 and CDR2 are SGHVS and FNYEAQ. This CDR3 comprises 15 residues. With 7 bases clipped from V and 2 bases from J, the junction kept 7 bases outside the gene matches. CDR3 amino acids: CASTPSGGPTDTQYF. In DNA, the CDR3 is TGTGCCAGCACCCCAAGCGGGGGGCCCACAGATACGCAGTATTTT. Together with reference TRBV7-6 and TRBJ2-3, the CDR3 gives the full variable domain: GAGVSQSPRYKVTKRGQDVALRCDPISGHVSLYWYRQALGQGPEFLTYFNYEAQQDKSGLPNDRFSAERPEGSISTLTIQRTEQRDSAMYRCASTPSGGPTDTQYFGPGTRLTVL.

The V and J genes are TRBV6-1 and TRBJ1-2, with 7 bases identical to TRBD1. V lost 0 bases to trimming and J lost 8 bases; unmatched junction nucleotides: 6. This CDR3 region has 14 residues. Germline CDR1 is MNHNS and CDR2 is SASEGT. Here the CDR3 DNA reads TGTGCCAGCAGTGAAGCGGGGACAGTTTACGGCTACACCTTC. It translates to CASSEAGTVYGYTF.

This clone was counted between two and nine times. The genes are TRBV5-4 and TRBJ2-5; 11 bases are shared with TRBD2. V shed 1 base and J 4 bases; nucleotides not matched to a gene: 0. This CDR3 has 14 amino acids. CDR1 SGHNT and CDR2 YYREEE come from the germline V gene (reference sequence). The CDR3 is CASSLTSGGETQYF. Written as DNA, the CDR3 is TGTGCCAGCAGCTTGACTAGCGGGGGAGAGACCCAGTACTTC.

CDR3 nucleotides: TGTGCCAGCAGTTCGCTTAAAGGAAGGGGCTCCTATAATTCACCCCTCCACTTT. Its protein product is CASSSLKGRGSYNSPLHF. The rearrangement uses TRBV2 and TRBJ1-6; D is perhaps TRBD1 (5 bases). CDR1 and CDR2 (germline): SNHLY, FYNNEI. V gave up 5 bases and J gave up 0 bases, with 17 bases separating them. The CDR3 has 18 amino acids.

The V and J genes are TRBV4-1 and TRBJ1-1, with D perhaps matching TRBD1 (5 bases). The CDR3 loop spans 15 amino acids. V shed 4 bases and J shed 4 bases, with 16 bases lying between them. Germline V lookup: CDR1 MGHRA, CDR2 YSYEKL. The CDR3 loop is CASSPREGDGTEAFF. The CDR3 nucleotides are TGCGCCAGCAGCCCGAGGGAAGGGGACGGCACTGAAGCTTTCTTT.

The chain is built from TRBV4-1 and TRBJ2-1, with D uncertain. The CDR3 sequence is 16 residues long. Between the trimmed V and J ends, which lost 0 bases and 0 bases, there was a span of 9 bases. Germline V lookup: CDR1 MGHRA, CDR2 YSYEKL. The CDR3 bases are TGCGCCAGCAGCCAAGAACGGGCGAGCTCCTACAATGAGCAGTTCTTC. This gives the protein CASSQERASSYNEQFF.

This chain joins TRBV7-9 and TRBJ1-2; 7 positions match TRBD1. With 5 bases clipped from V and 3 bases from J, the junction kept 15 bases outside the gene matches. The CDR3 is 17 amino acids. Germline V lookup: CDR1 SEHNR, CDR2 FQNEAQ (reference sequence). The CDR3 loop reads CASSATGAGRLYYGYTF. CDR3 sequence (DNA): TGTGCCAGCAGCGCCACAGGGGCAGGGAGGCTCTACTATGGCTACACCTTC.

The chain couples TRBV3-1 (or the pseudogene TRBV3-2) to TRBJ2-7; 8 bases map to TRBD2. Trimming at V came to 4 bases and at J to 0 bases, leaving 8 bases not matched to a gene. CDR1 is LGHDT and CDR2 is YNNKEL in the germline V gene (reference sequence). The CDR3 covers 16 residues. The CDR3 sequence is CASSPGGGRLSYEQYF. CDR3 sequence (DNA): TGTGCCAGCAGCCCGGGGGGGGGCAGACTCTCCTACGAGCAGTACTTC.

This clone has a handful of counts. The rearrangement links TRBV19 to TRBJ1-1; the D gene is possibly TRBD1 (6 bases). The CDR3 runs 14 residues. Germline CDR1 reads LNHDA; CDR2 reads SQIVND (reference sequence). Trimming took 6 bases from V and 11 from J, leaving 22 bases between them. CDR3: CASRNKGGNSKAFF. The CDR3 region has the DNA TGTGCCAGTAGAAATAAAGGGGGTAACAGCAAGGCTTTCTTT.

The chain uses TRBV6-6 and TRBJ2-2; D possibly matches TRBD1 or TRBD2 (5 bases each). V lost 10 bases and J lost 0, with 18 bases in between. Germline V gives CDR1 MNHNY, CDR2 SVGAGI (reference sequence). CDR3 length: 16 residues. As DNA, the CDR3 is TGTGCCACCCGCCCTACAGGACTCACGAACACCGGGGAGCTGTTTTTT. This gives the protein CATRPTGLTNTGELFF.

This chain links TRBV6-5 with TRBJ2-1, with 8 bases that match TRBD1. The germline V gene encodes CDR1 MNHEY and CDR2 SVGAGI. The V segment lost 0 bases and the J segment 7 bases; nucleotides outside the gene matches: 5. The CDR3 totals 15 residues. CDR3 sequence reads: CASSYSGDRINEQFF. CDR3 sequence (DNA): TGTGCCAGCAGTTACTCCGGGGACAGGATTAATGAGCAGTTCTTC.

J is TRBJ2-7 and V is TRBV29-1, with 10 bases fitting TRBD1. CDR1 SQVTM and CDR2 ANQGSEA come from the germline V gene. The CDR3 contains 15 residues. Germline trimming cut 6 bases from V and 6 bases from J; bases unmatched to any gene: 14. The CDR3 bases are TGCAGCGTCTCTCAGGGGCGGGACAGGGGAGGCGAGCAGTACTTC. As protein: CSVSQGRDRGGEQYF.

The V gene is TRBV10-2, the J gene TRBJ1-1; D call uncertain. The CDR3 covers 14 residues. Germline lookup yields CDR1 WSHSY and CDR2 SAAADI. V lost 4 bases and J 0 bases, leaving 9 bases between the germline ends. The CDR3 protein is CASSVQEMNTEAFF. The DNA of the CDR3 is TGCGCCAGCAGTGTCCAGGAGATGAACACTGAAGCTTTCTTT.

About this clone itself: Other DNA sequences in this sample translate to the same CDR3. The chain has TRBV2 and TRBJ2-7; possibly TRBD1 for D (6 bases). Germline loops: CDR1 SNHLY, CDR2 FYNNEI. The V and J ends lost 11 bases and 6 bases respectively, with 23 bases between them. The CDR3 is 14 amino acids. The CDR3 sequence is CAGDTGLPPVEQYF. CDR3 coding DNA: TGTGCCGGGGACACAGGATTGCCCCCGGTCGAGCAGTACTTC.

As for this clone: The same CDR3 also results from other DNA sequences found in this sample. The gene calls are TRBV9 and TRBJ2-5; 14 bases fit TRBD2. The germline V gene encodes CDR1 SGDLS and CDR2 YYNGEE. Trimming removed 3 bases from V and 5 bases from J; junction bases left unmatched: 6. The CDR3 runs 16 residues. CDR3 amino acids: CASSATSGGAGETQYF. DNA of the CDR3: TGTGCCAGCAGCGCGACTAGCGGGGGGGCCGGGGAGACCCAGTACTTC.

This clone was counted between two and nine times. The V call is TRBV10-1, the J call TRBJ1-4; the D gene is possibly TRBD1 (6 bases). The germline V gene encodes CDR1 WNHNN and CDR2 SYGVQD (reference sequence). The V gene lost 3 bases and the J gene lost 8 bases, with 13 bases spanning the gap. CDR3 size: 14 residues. The CDR3 sequence is CASSDSGDKEKLFF. The CDR3 DNA follows: TGCGCCAGCAGTGATTCAGGGGATAAAGAAAAACTGTTTTTT.

V gene TRBV2 combines with J gene TRBJ2-3; D uncertain. The ends were cut back, 1 base at V and 4 bases at J, with 6 bases in the middle. Germline V gene sequence: CDR1 SNHLY, CDR2 FYNNEI. CDR3 length equals 13 residues. CDR3 loop: CASSEDWADTQYF. For the CDR3, the DNA is TGTGCCAGCAGTGAAGACTGGGCAGATACGCAGTATTTT. The full variable domain, with the rest looked up from reference TRBV2 and TRBJ2-3, is EPEVTQTPSHQVTQMGQEVILRCVPISNHLYFYWYRQILGQKVEFLVSFYNNEISEKSEIFDDQFSVERPDGSNFTLKIRSTKLEDSAMYFCASSEDWADTQYFGPGTRLTVL.

The CDR3 DNA follows: TGTGCCAGCAGTTACCGGGTGACAGCGAACACCGGGGAGCTGTTTTTT. This codes for CASSYRVTANTGELFF. V and J are TRBV6-6 and TRBJ2-2; a possible D gene is TRBD1 (5 bases). CDR3 length: 16 amino acids. The germline CDR1 and CDR2 sequences are MNHNY and SVGAGI (reference sequence). The V gene lost 2 bases and the J gene lost 0 bases, with 10 bases spanning the gap.

The chain recombines TRBV5-1 with TRBJ2-3, with 11 bases lining up with TRBD2. The J segment lost 2 bases and the V segment lost 2 bases, leaving 1 base of the junction unmatched. Germline loops: CDR1 SGHRS, CDR2 YFSETQ. The CDR3 has 15 amino acids. CDR3 sequence: CASSLLAGDTDTQYF. The CDR3 DNA sequence: TGCGCCAGCAGCTTACTAGCGGGGGACACAGATACGCAGTATTTT. Based on the CDR3 plus reference TRBV5-1 and TRBJ2-3, the full variable domain is KAGVTQTPRYLIKTRGQQVTLSCSPISGHRSVSWYQQTPGQGLQFLFEYFSETQRNKGNFPGRFSGRQFSNSRSEMNVSTLELGDSALYLCASSLLAGDTDTQYFGPGTRLTVL.